This passage covers 12 T cell receptor beta chains from one sample sequenced in a study of post-analysis software for immune sequencing data. The antigens of these receptors remain unknown. Study-level points and caveats: TRBV5-6, TRBV5-1 and TRBV20-1 were among five TRBV segments more frequent in patients than controls.

The library was made from cDNA and included unique molecular identifiers. TCRdb re-analysed the PCR reads in MiXCR, keeping a single row per CDR3 protein. The repertoire has around 440,000 distinct CDR3 sequences, 40% to 55% of them found once; the top ten carry over 10%. Sequencing input: blood. These receptors all stem from a girl aged 10-17 years with multiple sclerosis.

This clonotype has more than one count but fewer than ten. As DNA, the CDR3 is TGCGCCAGCAGCCAGTCCCGCGGGGACTACAATGAGCAGTTCTTC. Translated: CASSQSRGDYNEQFF. The chain links TRBV4-1 to TRBJ2-1; a weak D match, TRBD2 (6 bases). V gave up 3 bases and J gave up 3 bases, with 12 bases separating them. Germline V CDR1 and CDR2: MGHRA, YSYEKL. CDR3 length: 15 residues.

This chain links TRBV7-9 with TRBJ2-3, with D possibly being TRBD1 (5 bases). V lost 3 bases to trimming and J lost 0 bases, with 10 bases between them. The CDR3 totals 15 residues. Germline V gives CDR1 SEHNR, CDR2 FQNEAQ (reference sequence). The CDR3 DNA is TGTGCCAGCAGCTTGGTACAGGTTAGCACAGATACGCAGTATTTT. This sequence encodes CASSLVQVSTDTQYF.

The J gene is TRBJ1-2, the V gene TRBV29-1; unclear D gene. V was trimmed by 5 bases and J by 3 bases, leaving 16 bases between them. The CDR3 is 14 residues long. Germline V CDR1 and CDR2: SQVTM, ANQGSEA. The CDR3, as DNA: TGCAGCGTTCCCCGGGTGAATGAGCACTATGGCTACACCTTC. Encoded protein: CSVPRVNEHYGYTF.

The rearrangement joins TRBV6-6 to TRBJ2-3; 7 nucleotides align to TRBD2. The germline gives CDR1 MNHNY, CDR2 SVGAGI (reference sequence). The CDR3 has 14 residues. Losses at the gene ends were 6 bases for V and 4 bases for J; bases not matched to a gene: 7. The CDR3 protein is CASSEGRESDTQYF. The CDR3 nucleotides are TGTGCCAGCAGCGAGGGGCGGGAGTCAGATACGCAGTATTTT.

The chain has TRBV29-1 and TRBJ1-2; possibly TRBD1 for D (5 bases). Germline CDR1 SQVTM, CDR2 ANQGSEA. The CDR3 spans 11 residues. V was pared by 8 bases and J by 4 bases, with 11 bases between. The CDR3 sequence is CSIGGGYGYTF. In DNA, the CDR3 is TGCAGCATTGGGGGAGGCTATGGCTACACCTTC.

Only one count was recorded for this clonotype. The chain combines TRBV5-1 with TRBJ2-5; D not resolved. The V end was cut by 4 bases, the J end by 5 bases, with 12 bases between. The CDR3 runs to 13 residues. Per germline, CDR1 SGHRS and CDR2 YFSETQ. For the CDR3, the DNA is TGCGCCAGCAGCAGTGAACGGCGGGAGACCCAGTACTTC. This translates into CASSSERRETQYF.

The chain recombines TRBV20-1 with TRBJ2-4; D is perhaps TRBD1 (5 bases). The ends were cut back, 4 bases at V and 7 bases at J, with 23 bases in the middle. CDR1 DFQATT and CDR2 SNEGSKA come from the germline V gene (reference sequence). There are 16 residues in the CDR3. CDR3 residues: CSAKQPAGQGDNIQYF. The CDR3 DNA reads as TGCAGTGCTAAACAACCGGCCGGGCAGGGCGACAACATTCAGTACTTC.

The chain is built from TRBV15 and TRBJ1-4; maybe TRBD1 (5 bases). V was shortened by 3 bases and J by 3 bases, with 14 bases between the two germline ends. The germline V gene encodes CDR1 LNHNV and CDR2 YYDKDF (reference sequence). CDR3 size: 16 residues. The DNA of the CDR3 is TGTGCCACCAGCAGTTTTACAGGTTCTCCTAATGAAAAACTGTTTTTT. This gives the protein CATSSFTGSPNEKLFF.

This clonotype was observed a few times. V gene TRBV7-9 combines with J gene TRBJ2-5; a weak D match, TRBD1 (6 bases). Germline lookup yields CDR1 SEHNR and CDR2 FQNEAQ (reference sequence). V shed 5 bases and J shed 4 bases, with 20 bases lying between them. CDR3 length equals 16 residues. CDR3 nucleotides: TGTGCCAGCAGCCATACCAGGACAGACCCGGGAGAGACCCAGTACTTC. Translated, it gives CASSHTRTDPGETQYF.

The chain is built from TRBV6-5 and TRBJ1-2; D is unresolved. Between the trimmed V and J ends, which lost 2 bases and 4 bases, there was a span of 17 bases. CDR3 length: 16 residues. CDR1 and CDR2 from the germline V gene are MNHEY and SVGAGI. CDR3 amino acids: CASSYAEEDLPYGYTF. CDR3 coding DNA: TGTGCCAGCAGTTACGCCGAAGAGGATCTCCCCTATGGCTACACCTTC.

The chain couples TRBV7-8 to TRBJ1-4; possible D gene TRBD1, 5 bases. The ends were cut back, 5 bases at V and 3 bases at J, with 16 bases in the middle. Germline-derived CDR1 and CDR2 are SGHVS and FQNEAQ. The CDR3 has 16 residues. CDR3 bases: TGTGCCAGCAGCCCTCATCCAGGGTTTGCTAATGAAAAACTGTTTTTT. Residues: CASSPHPGFANEKLFF.

This clonotype was recorded a few times. The CDR3 nucleotides read TGTGCCACCAGTGATTTGCCGACAGTGGGGCAAGAGACCCAGTACTTC. Translating gives CATSDLPTVGQETQYF. V usage is TRBV24-1 and J usage is TRBJ2-5, with D possibly being TRBD1 (5 bases). The germline V gene encodes CDR1 KGHDR and CDR2 SFDVKD. The CDR3 runs 16 residues. Trimming left V 0 bases short and J 2 bases short, with 12 bases between.